The clone carrying this T cell receptor beta chain appeared a single time. The record originates from a study of Ad26.COV2.S vaccination and SARS-CoV-2 variants. At the level of the study: Recipients of Ad26.COV2.S got it intramuscularly, once or twice 56 days apart.

The CDR3 covers 15 residues. Per the germline V gene, CDR1 is LGHNA and CDR2 is YSLEER. V lost 0 bases, J lost 1 base, and 9 bases lay in between. Treatment in this sample: approximately 18 received Ad26.COV2.S at low or high dose, single or two shots; 5 received placebo; per-sample allocation not given. Day 63 following the first vaccine or placebo injection was when the samples were taken. Sequencing was performed with immunoSEQ multiplex PCR; in TCRdb, only in-frame clones are kept and a portion is missing. This table has 360,000 or so clones, 87% appearing once. The chain employs TRBV4-3 and TRBJ2-5; D is unclear. The source was peripheral blood, collected in a trial of Ad26.COV2.S vaccine versus placebo. This receptor was taken from a person between 18 and 59 years old who received the Ad26.COV2.S COVID-19 vaccine or a placebo. In DNA form, the CDR3 reads TGCGCCAGCAGCCAAGATACGGCGATCCAAGAGACCCAGTACTTC. Amino acids: CASSQDTAIQETQYF.